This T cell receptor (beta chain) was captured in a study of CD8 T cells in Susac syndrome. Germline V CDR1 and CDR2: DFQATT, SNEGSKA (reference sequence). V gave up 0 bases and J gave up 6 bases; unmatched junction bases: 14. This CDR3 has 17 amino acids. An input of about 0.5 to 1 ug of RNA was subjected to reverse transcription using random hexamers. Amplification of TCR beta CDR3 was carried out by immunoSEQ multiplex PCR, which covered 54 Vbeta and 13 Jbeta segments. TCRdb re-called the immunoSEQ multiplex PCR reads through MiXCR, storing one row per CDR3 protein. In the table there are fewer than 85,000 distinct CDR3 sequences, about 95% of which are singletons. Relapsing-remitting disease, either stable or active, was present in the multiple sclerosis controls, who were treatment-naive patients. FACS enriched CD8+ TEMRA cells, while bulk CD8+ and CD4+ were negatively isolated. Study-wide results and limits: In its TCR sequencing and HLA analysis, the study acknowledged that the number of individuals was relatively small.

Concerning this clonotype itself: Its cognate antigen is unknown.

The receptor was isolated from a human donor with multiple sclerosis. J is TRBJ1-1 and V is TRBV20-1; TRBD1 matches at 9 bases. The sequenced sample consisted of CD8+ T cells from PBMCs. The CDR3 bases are TGCAGTGCTAGAGATGCCGGGACAGGGATAATTAACCCTGAAGCTTTCTTT. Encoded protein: CSARDAGTGIINPEAFF.